The 19 T cell receptor beta chains in this list originate from one sample, sequenced in a study of cytomegalovirus exposure and HLA in healthy donors. Vbeta (60) and Jbeta (13) primers were used in the PCR. Clones were read by immunoSEQ multiplex PCR, and TCRdb kept only the in-frame ones, dropping some. The sample has 65,000 to 90,000 clones; roughly 70% are singletons. What was sequenced was PBMCs. The source of these receptors is a man aged 40-55 years in good health and CMV-seronegative.

The V and J genes are TRBV6-1 and TRBJ2-5; D ambiguous. The closer fit of TRBJ2-7 to the DNA end suggests the J call may be wrong. Germline CDR1 is MNHNS and CDR2 is SASEGT. The CDR3 has 14 residues. The chain's CDR3 is CASSQAQNSYEQYF. For the CDR3, the DNA is TGTGCCAGCAGTCAGGCACAGAACTCCTACGAGCAGTACTTC.

This clone was observed a handful of times. The V and J genes are TRBV25-1 and TRBJ1-4; 8 positions match TRBD1. Germline assignment: CDR1 MGHDK and CDR2 SYGVNS. Germline trimming cut 6 bases from V and 3 bases from J; bases unmatched to any gene: 6. This CDR3 has 15 amino acids. Here the CDR3 DNA reads TGTGCCAGCAGGGACAGGGCTACGGCTAATGAAAAACTGTTTTTT. Residues: CASRDRATANEKLFF.

The CDR3 loop is CASSLIWPSGEETQYF. The CDR3 nucleotides read TGTGCCAGCAGTTTAATTTGGCCTAGCGGTGAAGAGACCCAGTACTTC. The chain carries TRBV27 and TRBJ2-5, with 7 positions matching TRBD2. The V segment lost 2 bases and the J segment 3 bases; nucleotides outside the gene matches: 9. The CDR3 has 16 residues. Per germline, CDR1 MNHEY and CDR2 SMNVEV (reference sequence).

This clone came up a few times. The chain carries TRBV27 and TRBJ2-3, with 12 bases matching TRBD2. CDR3 length equals 16 residues. Per germline, CDR1 MNHEY and CDR2 SMNVEV (reference sequence). The junction had 5 bases not matched to a gene; V was cut back by 1 base and J by 6 bases. The chain's CDR3 is CASSLYWTSGADTQYF. Here the CDR3 DNA reads TGTGCCAGCAGTTTATACTGGACTAGCGGGGCGGATACGCAGTATTTT.

Comment on this clone: Additional DNA sequences in this sample encode the identical CDR3. The chain combines TRBV5-6 with TRBJ1-1; D call uncertain. Germline V gene sequence: CDR1 SGHDT, CDR2 YYEEEE. Trimming shortened V by 0 bases and J by 0 bases, and 9 bases separated the two germline ends. The CDR3 consists of 15 residues. The DNA for the CDR3 is TGTGCCAGCAGCTTGGCGTCAGACATGAACACTGAAGCTTTCTTT. Residues: CASSLASDMNTEAFF.

This chain uses TRBV28 with TRBJ1-6; possibly TRBD1 for D (5 bases). CDR1 and CDR2 (germline): MDHEN, SYDVKM. The CDR3 has 16 amino acids. V dropped 3 bases and J dropped 8 bases, with 17 bases sitting between them. The CDR3 DNA reads as TGTGCCAGCAGTTTTAATAGGGGATATCTGGATTCACCCCTCCACTTT. As protein: CASSFNRGYLDSPLHF.

V usage is TRBV27 and J usage is TRBJ2-7; 9 bases line up with TRBD1. Germline CDR1 and CDR2: MNHEY and SMNVEV (reference sequence). With V trimmed by 6 bases and J by 5 bases, 8 bases remained unmatched. The CDR3 totals 14 residues. CDR3 nucleotide sequence: TGTGCCAGCAGCTCCCGGGACAGGGTCAACGAGCAGTACTTC. The encoded protein is CASSSRDRVNEQYF.

This chain links TRBV4-2 with TRBJ1-5; D not certain. There are 16 residues in the CDR3. V was trimmed by 0 bases and J by 7 bases, leaving 16 bases between them. Germline V lookup: CDR1 LGHNA, CDR2 YNFKEQ. In DNA, the CDR3 is TGTGCCAGCAGCCAAGATTTGGAGCGGCCGGGGCAGCCCCAGCATTTT. Protein product: CASSQDLERPGQPQHF.

This sequence joins TRBV6-9 and TRBJ1-1, with D tentatively TRBD1 (6 bases). The germline V gene encodes CDR1 MNHGY and CDR2 SVAAGI. This CDR3 has 14 residues. Trimming took 5 bases from V and 2 from J, leaving 12 bases between them. Written as DNA, the CDR3 is TGTGCCAGCAGTCTGGGGGCAGCTAACACTGAAGCTTTCTTT. Translation gives CASSLGAANTEAFF.

This chain connects TRBV5-1 to TRBJ2-7; the D gene is possibly TRBD1 (5 bases). This CDR3 is built from 14 residues. In germline, CDR1 is SGHRS, CDR2 YFSETQ. V lost 1 base, J lost 3 bases, and 11 bases lay in between. The CDR3 bases are TGCGCCAGCAGCTTGAGTGGGGCCCGCTACGAGCAGTACTTC. It yields the protein CASSLSGARYEQYF.

This clone was observed once. The V gene is TRBV28, the J gene TRBJ2-7; D might be TRBD2 (6 bases). The CDR3 length is 12 residues. The germline V gene encodes CDR1 MDHEN and CDR2 SYDVKM. Trimming took off 10 bases at V and 5 bases at J, with 15 bases between the two ends. Here the CDR3 reads CATGPSSDEQYF. The CDR3 DNA follows: TGTGCCACGGGCCCTTCTAGCGACGAGCAGTACTTC.

The chain links TRBV7-8 to TRBJ1-4, with TRBD1 identical over 8 bases. The CDR3 consists of 18 residues. After removal of 3 bases from V and 0 bases from J, the junction contained 9 bases not matched to a gene. CDR1 and CDR2 from the germline V gene are SGHVS and FQNEAQ. CDR3 sequence: CASSFPLGQGATNEKLFF. The CDR3 nucleotides read TGTGCCAGCAGCTTTCCGCTCGGACAGGGTGCAACTAATGAAAAACTGTTTTTT.

This clone came up a few times. At one of its ends the junction is not consistent with the germline gene, which may arise from a read error. J is TRBJ1-1 and V is TRBV28; 8 bases line up with TRBD1. Germline V gives CDR1 MDHEN, CDR2 SYDVKM. The CDR3 covers 13 residues. The CDR3 DNA reads as TGTGCCAGCAGTCTATGGACAGGGTCTGAAGCTTTCTTT. It is translated as CASSLWTGSEAFF.

The chain has TRBV7-8 and TRBJ1-5; D is unclear. CDR1 and CDR2 from the germline V gene are SGHVS and FQNEAQ. V shed 1 base and J shed 1 base, with 11 bases lying between them. The CDR3 contains 16 residues. CDR3 DNA sequence: TGTGCCAGCAGCTTAGTTCTCAGGATAAGCAATCAGCCCCAGCATTTT. This encodes CASSLVLRISNQPQHF.

The J gene is TRBJ2-3, the V gene TRBV6-6; the match to TRBD2 covers 7 bases. Germline loops: CDR1 MNHNY, CDR2 SVGAGI (reference sequence). The CDR3 totals 16 residues. With V trimmed by 7 bases and J by 2 bases, 12 bases remained unmatched. CDR3 sequence (DNA): TGTGCCAGCACCAACCCTGGGGAGGGACTCACAGATACGCAGTATTTT. Its protein is CASTNPGEGLTDTQYF.

In its sample, this clone was seen once. The V call is TRBV27, the J call TRBJ1-2; 7 nucleotides align to TRBD1. This CDR3 is built from 13 residues. The V gene end was trimmed by 5 bases and the J gene end by 10 bases; junction bases not matched to a gene: 10. Germline values: CDR1 MNHEY, CDR2 SMNVEV (reference sequence). The CDR3 region is CASSTTTGCDYTF. Written as DNA, the CDR3 is TGTGCCAGCAGTACCACGACAGGGTGCGACTACACCTTC.

V usage is TRBV5-6 and J usage is TRBJ1-2, with TRBD1 matching 7 bases. The CDR3 is 14 residues long. V shed 2 bases and J 5 bases; nucleotides not matched to a gene: 6. From germline, CDR1 is SGHDT and CDR2 YYEEEE. CDR3 DNA sequence: TGTGCCAGCAGCTTAGGACAGGTTCTATATGGCTACACCTTC. It specifies CASSLGQVLYGYTF.

This clone was seen a few times. The chain couples TRBV7-2 to TRBJ2-7, with a tentative D call TRBD2 (5 bases). CDR1 SGHTA and CDR2 FQGNSA come from the germline V gene. V was clipped by 5 bases and J by 3 bases, with 14 bases between them. This CDR3 spans 14 amino acids. CDR3 DNA sequence: TGTGCCAGCAGCCCTCACAGCGGAAACTACGAGCAGTACTTC. It codes for CASSPHSGNYEQYF. Full variable domain (remainder filled in from reference TRBV7-2 and TRBJ2-7): GAGVSQSPSNKVTEKGKDVELRCDPISGHTALYWYRQSLGQGLEFLIYFQGNSAPDKSGLPSDRFSAERTGGSVSTLTIQRTQQEDSAVYLCASSPHSGNYEQYFGPGTRLTVT.

The chain employs TRBV18 and TRBJ1-1; TRBD1 is a possible D gene (6 bases). The CDR3 covers 16 residues. Germline-derived CDR1 and CDR2 are KGHSH and LQKENI. V lost 2 bases, J lost 11 bases, and 24 bases lay in between. CDR3 sequence reads: CASSPAARGPAGVAFF. CDR3 nucleotide sequence: TGTGCCAGCTCACCAGCCGCCAGAGGGCCGGCAGGGGTTGCTTTCTTT.